This T cell receptor beta chain derives from a study of neurological immune-mediated disorders. This clonotype rates as medium-sized. The antigen is not known. The cell input for sorted libraries was 950,000 to 1,000,000, and those cells were CD4+ or CD8+ T cells. The authors made cDNA by 5'RACE with 10-nucleotide random UMIs. TCRdb analysed the 5' RACE reads with MiXCR anew, one entry per CDR3 protein. The profile covers some 10,000 distinct CDR3 sequences, with more than 20% appearing a single time and approximately 15% taken by the ten largest. Study results and limitations: Falling below healthy controls, multiple sclerosis showed the least TCR clonal expansion, while HTLV-1-associated myelopathy showed the most. A possible signature appeared as one related-CDR3 cluster, in which phylogenetic grouping placed the repertoires of 18 of 34 multiple sclerosis patients.

This CDR3 has 13 residues. V was shortened by 0 bases and J by 7 bases, with 11 bases between the two germline ends. Germline CDR1 is SGHRS and CDR2 is YFSETQ. Source material: CD8+ T cells from blood. The chain couples TRBV5-1 to TRBJ2-7, with a weak D call TRBD1 (6 bases). The clonotype originates from a woman in her thirties or forties with multiple sclerosis. DNA of the CDR3: TGCGCCAGCAGCTTGGGGCCAGGGGTTGAGCAGTACTTC. Translating it yields CASSLGPGVEQYF.